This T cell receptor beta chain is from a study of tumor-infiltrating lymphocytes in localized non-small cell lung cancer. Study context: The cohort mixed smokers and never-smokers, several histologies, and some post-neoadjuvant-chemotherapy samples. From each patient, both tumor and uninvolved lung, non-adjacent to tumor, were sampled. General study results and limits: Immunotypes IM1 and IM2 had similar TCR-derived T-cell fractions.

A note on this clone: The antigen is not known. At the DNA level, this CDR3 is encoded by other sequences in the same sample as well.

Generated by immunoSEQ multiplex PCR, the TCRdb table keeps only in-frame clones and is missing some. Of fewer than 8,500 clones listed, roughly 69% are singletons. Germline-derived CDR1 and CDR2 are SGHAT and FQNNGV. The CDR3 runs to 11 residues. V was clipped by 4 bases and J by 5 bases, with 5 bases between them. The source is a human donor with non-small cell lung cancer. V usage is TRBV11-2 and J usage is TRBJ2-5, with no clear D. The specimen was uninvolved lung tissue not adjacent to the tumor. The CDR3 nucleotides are TGTGCCAGCAGCTCCGGGGAGACCCAGTACTTC. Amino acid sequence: CASSSGETQYF. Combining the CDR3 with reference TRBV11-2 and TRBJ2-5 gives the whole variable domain EAGVAQSPRYKIIEKRQSVAFWCNPISGHATLYWYQQILGQGPKLLIQFQNNGVVDDSQLPKDRFSAERLKGVDSTLKIQPAKLEDSAVYLCASSSGETQYFGPGTRLLVL.